Each of the 21 T cell receptor beta chains below was sequenced from the same sample in a study of shared clonotypes between healthy human individuals (dated by TCRdb to the early 2020s). CD8 naive samples were CD45RO-negative cells positively selected for CCR7, giving a CD45RA+CCR7+ population that excluded TemRA cells. Library prep was done by the immunoSEQ multiplex PCR assay. The table was pulled from immuneACCESS by TCRdb, which kept in-frame rearrangements only. Such tables lose some clones; where checked, under half of the loss comes from unresolved V genes, and the rest has no known cause. The table for this sample lists 560,000 or so clones; roughly 96% of them were counted only once. The ten biggest clones cover about 0.11% of the sample. The sample comprised naive CD8+ T cells sorted from blood. The cell subset or site tag for this specimen amounts to: CD45RA+CCR7+. The receptors were sampled from a young woman in good health.

This chain links TRBV7-9 with TRBJ1-2; D is undetermined. This CDR3 is built from 13 residues. V shed 5 bases and J shed 7 bases, with 14 bases lying between them. Germline assignment: CDR1 SEHNR and CDR2 FQNEAQ (reference sequence). This CDR3 reads CASSTRSLSGYTF. The CDR3, as DNA: TGTGCCAGCAGCACCCGGAGCCTAAGTGGCTACACCTTC.

The rearrangement joins TRBV5-8 to TRBJ1-5; weak D call: TRBD1 (5 bases). V shed 2 bases and J shed 3 bases, with 15 bases lying between them. Germline CDR1 and CDR2: SGHTS and YDEGEE. The CDR3 is made up of 16 amino acids. As DNA, the CDR3 is TGTGCCAGCAGCTTTTCCCTGAGGGGAATCAATCAGCCCCAGCATTTT. Translated, it gives CASSFSLRGINQPQHF. The whole variable domain, filled in from reference TRBV5-8 and TRBJ1-5, reads EAGVTQSPTHLIKTRGQQATLRCSPISGHTSVYWYQQALGLGLQFLLWYDEGEERNRGNFPPRFSGRQFPNYSSELNVNALELEDSALYLCASSFSLRGINQPQHFGDGTRLSIL.

The chain couples TRBV10-3 to TRBJ2-7; possibly TRBD1 or TRBD2 for D (5 bases each). In germline, CDR1 is ENHRY, CDR2 SYGVKD. This CDR3 region has 15 residues. Trimming stripped 6 bases from V and 6 bases from J, with 21 bases between. CDR3 sequence reads: CAISELSGPGVEQYF. The CDR3 region has the DNA TGTGCCATCAGCGAGCTCTCGGGGCCCGGGGTCGAGCAGTACTTC.

This clone appeared once. This sequence joins TRBV11-2 and TRBJ2-7; TRBD2 agrees at 12 bases. V lost 5 bases and J lost 3; bases outside the gene matches: 5. This CDR3 contains 15 residues. CDR1 is SGHAT and CDR2 is FQNNGV in the germline V gene. CDR3 nucleotide sequence: TGTGCCAGCAGCACGCTAGCGGGAGGGGACTACGAGCAGTACTTC. Protein: CASSTLAGGDYEQYF.

The rearrangement joins TRBV28 to TRBJ2-5, with TRBD1 as a possible D gene (7 bases). CDR1 is MDHEN and CDR2 is SYDVKM in the germline V gene. The CDR3 totals 15 residues. V dropped 5 bases and J dropped 1 base, with 14 bases sitting between them. In DNA, the CDR3 is TGTGCCAGCAGTCGAACGGGGGACAGCCAAGAGACCCAGTACTTC. This encodes CASSRTGDSQETQYF.

The V and J genes are TRBV10-1 and TRBJ2-5; the match to TRBD2 covers 12 bases. Germline V lookup: CDR1 WNHNN, CDR2 SYGVQD (reference sequence). Trimming at V came to 6 bases and at J to 4 bases, leaving 15 bases not matched to a gene. This CDR3 region has 18 residues. The chain's CDR3 is CASSPPFLLAGGPETQYF. CDR3 sequence (DNA): TGCGCCAGCAGCCCACCTTTCTTACTAGCGGGAGGCCCAGAGACCCAGTACTTC.

The chain is built from TRBV29-1 and TRBJ2-1; TRBD1 aligns across 7 bases. This CDR3 has 12 amino acids. Germline trimming cut 7 bases from V and 3 bases from J; bases unmatched to any gene: 3. Germline assignment: CDR1 SQVTM and CDR2 ANQGSEA. The CDR3 region is CSARGYYNEQFF. The CDR3 coding sequence is TGCAGCGCCAGGGGGTACTACAATGAGCAGTTCTTC.

The chain recombines TRBV13 with TRBJ2-7; unclear D gene. Germline values: CDR1 PRHDT, CDR2 FYEKMQ (reference sequence). Trimming shortened V by 4 bases and J by 0 bases, and 7 bases separated the two germline ends. The CDR3 sequence is 13 residues long. The CDR3 spells CASSSSSSYEQYF. The CDR3 region has the DNA TGTGCCAGCAGCTCCTCGAGCTCCTACGAGCAGTACTTC.

This chain uses TRBV27 with TRBJ2-7; 8 bases line up with TRBD2. CDR1 is MNHEY and CDR2 is SMNVEV in the germline V gene (reference sequence). Unmatched junction bases numbered 14, after V lost 7 bases and J lost 3 bases. This CDR3 has 16 residues. CDR3 in DNA: TGTGCCAGCATCGTAGCGGGAATCCACTTAAACTACGAGCAGTACTTC. Translation: CASIVAGIHLNYEQYF.

The chain couples TRBV28 to TRBJ1-1; tentatively, D is TRBD1 (6 bases). CDR1 and CDR2 (germline): MDHEN, SYDVKM. CDR3 size: 15 residues. V lost 3 bases and J lost 4, with 15 bases in between. The CDR3 here is CASSFSGEGGTEAFF. CDR3 coding DNA: TGTGCCAGCAGTTTTTCAGGGGAGGGTGGCACTGAAGCTTTCTTT.

The chain combines TRBV9 with TRBJ2-1, with TRBD2 matching 8 bases. Germline V gene sequence: CDR1 SGDLS, CDR2 YYNGEE. The trim removed 3 bases at V and 8 bases at J, leaving 4 bases unmatched. The CDR3 loop spans 13 amino acids. The CDR3 DNA is TGTGCCAGCAGCGCTAGCGGGTGGGATGAGCAGTTCTTC. Protein product: CASSASGWDEQFF.

The gene calls are TRBV6-1 and TRBJ2-3; tentatively, D is TRBD1 (5 bases). The CDR3 loop spans 15 amino acids. The germline V gene has CDR1 MNHNS and CDR2 SASEGT. V was clipped by 0 bases and J by 3 bases, with 10 bases between them. CDR3 amino acids: CASSEASTATDTQYF. The CDR3 region has the DNA TGTGCCAGCAGTGAAGCCTCGACAGCTACAGATACGCAGTATTTT.

The chain is built from TRBV5-4 and TRBJ1-4; unclear D gene. The CDR3 contains 14 residues. CDR1 SGHNT and CDR2 YYREEE come from the germline V gene (reference sequence). V was trimmed by 2 bases and J by 8 bases, leaving 13 bases between them. CDR3 coding DNA: TGTGCCAGCAGCTTTTTCGGAGGCTCCGAAAAACTGTTTTTT. It is translated as CASSFFGGSEKLFF.

J is TRBJ2-7 and V is TRBV11-3, with D uncertain. The CDR3 contains 14 residues. The germline V gene encodes CDR1 SGHNT and CDR2 YENEEA. Trimming pared 5 bases from V and 2 bases from J, leaving 13 bases between. The CDR3, as DNA: TGTGCCAGCAGCAAAGGCCCCGCTACCTACGAGCAGTACTTC. It translates to CASSKGPATYEQYF.

The V gene is TRBV20-1, the J gene TRBJ1-1, with TRBD1 matching over 7 bases. The V and J ends lost 5 bases and 7 bases, in that order; junction bases with no gene match: 4. The CDR3 runs 11 residues. Per germline, CDR1 DFQATT and CDR2 SNEGSKA (reference sequence). The CDR3 nucleotides read TGCAGTGCTGAACAGGGGTTTGAAGCTTTCTTT. Its translation is CSAEQGFEAFF.

V is TRBV5-4 and J is TRBJ2-2, with 8 positions matching TRBD2. The CDR3 loop spans 15 amino acids. With V trimmed by 2 bases and J by 6 bases, 6 bases remained unmatched. CDR1 and CDR2 (germline): SGHNT, YYREEE (reference sequence). Written as DNA, the CDR3 is TGTGCCAGCAGCTTCTCCGGGAGGGCCCCCGGGGAGCTGTTTTTT. Amino acid sequence: CASSFSGRAPGELFF.

The chain carries TRBV2 and TRBJ1-2; D is undetermined. With 4 bases removed from V and 4 bases from J, the gap between germline ends came to 16 bases. From germline, CDR1 is SNHLY and CDR2 FYNNEI. This CDR3 has 15 amino acids. The CDR3 reads CASSVEAGRLYGYTF. CDR3 coding DNA: TGTGCCAGCAGTGTTGAGGCAGGAAGACTCTATGGCTACACCTTC.

This sequence joins TRBV6-5 and TRBJ2-4; D is uncertain. V dropped 5 bases and J dropped 0 bases, with 11 bases sitting between them. This CDR3 has 15 amino acids. The germline V gene has CDR1 MNHEY and CDR2 SVGAGI. The CDR3 here is CASSPTMGAKNIQYF. The CDR3 coding sequence is TGTGCCAGCAGTCCCACAATGGGAGCCAAAAACATTCAGTACTTC.

The chain employs TRBV4-1 and TRBJ2-7; 8 nucleotides line up with TRBD2. Germline assignment: CDR1 MGHRA and CDR2 YSYEKL. The CDR3 loop spans 16 amino acids. J gave up 2 bases and V 1 base, and 7 bases lay outside the gene matches. The CDR3 sequence is CASSQAMGLETYEQYF. The CDR3 nucleotides are TGCGCCAGCAGCCAAGCGATGGGACTAGAAACCTACGAGCAGTACTTC.

The chain employs TRBV5-4 and TRBJ2-1; maybe TRBD2 (6 bases). CDR1 and CDR2 (germline): SGHNT, YYREEE (reference sequence). Trimming cost V 3 bases and J 6 bases, with 13 bases left between them. This CDR3 has 14 amino acids. The CDR3 coding sequence is TGTGCCAGCAGCTCCCCGGGGGACGGCAATGAGCAGTTCTTC. Translating gives CASSSPGDGNEQFF.

The chain carries TRBV10-2 and TRBJ1-5; 9 bases align to TRBD1. CDR3 length equals 15 residues. Trimming cost V 3 bases and J 6 bases; bases outside gene matches: 6. Germline V gene sequence: CDR1 WSHSY, CDR2 SAAADI. The CDR3 sequence is CASSDPDRGAQPQHF. The CDR3 DNA reads TGCGCCAGCAGTGATCCGGACAGGGGAGCTCAGCCCCAGCATTTT.